What follows describes a single T cell receptor (beta chain). This record comes from a study of blood T cell repertoires in COVID-19. For the study at large: T cells, B-cell-depleted T cells, or PBMCs provided the cDNA or gDNA that served as material.

Clones were sequenced by immunoSEQ multiplex PCR, and TCRdb holds only the in-frame ones, with some missing. The repertoire has nearly 350,000 clones, 87% of them found once; the top ten carry more than 5%. While infection was still active, Seattle patients were enrolled and then followed longitudinally. Germline V gene data show CDR1 as SGHKS and CDR2 as YYEKEE (reference sequence). The length of the CDR3 is 16 residues. V lost 4 bases and J lost 4; bases outside the gene matches: 4. What was sequenced was peripheral blood. The TCR was taken from a woman between 50 and 59 years old with COVID-19, enrolled during active disease. The genes are TRBV5-5 and TRBJ2-1; TRBD2 matches at 14 bases. In DNA form, the CDR3 reads TGTGCCAGCAGCCTGGGACTAGCGGGGGTTTACAATGAGCAGTTCTTC. Its translation: CASSLGLAGVYNEQFF.